This T cell receptor (beta chain) was observed in a study of blood T cell repertoires in COVID-19. Turning to the study itself: Sites across the United States, Italy and Spain contributed samples from acute and convalescent COVID-19.

Per the authors' pipeline: Nucleated cell number was recorded as an estimate derived from reference gene primer amplification. The repertoire was sequenced with immunoSEQ multiplex PCR; TCRdb's copy has only in-frame clones and lacks some. D and trimming were read from the DNA, whereas the V and J calls and clone size are those reported in that table. The sample has tens of thousands of clones, roughly 84% seen once. This CDR3 spans 14 amino acids. The V and J ends lost 0 bases and 7 bases respectively, with 12 bases between them. Germline V gene lookup returns CDR1 GTSNPN and CDR2 SVGIG (reference sequence).

This receptor was obtained from a human donor in a cohort sampled during active COVID-19. This chain connects TRBV30 to TRBJ1-4; tentatively, D is TRBD1 (5 bases). The sample comprised peripheral blood. The chain's CDR3 is CAWSVGAGIEKLFF. The DNA of the CDR3 is TGTGCCTGGAGTGTAGGGGCAGGTATTGAAAAACTGTTTTTT.